Following are 23 T cell receptor beta chains from one sample sequenced in a study of Graves' ophthalmopathy and Graves' hyperthyroidism. Amplification of TCR beta CDR3 regions used RNA transcripts. First-round RT-PCR relied on HTBI primers, and a second-round multiplex PCR came next. TCRdb re-called the multiplex PCR reads through MiXCR, storing one row per CDR3 protein. The sample includes hundreds of thousands of distinct CDR3 sequences, 22% of them seen just once. The source material was peripheral blood. The origin of the receptors is a woman between 18 and 30 years old with stable Graves' hyperthyroidism. Some clones in this sample may be carry-over from other donors' samples.

J is TRBJ2-7 and V is TRBV6-1; 10 bases line up with TRBD1. Losses at the gene ends were 9 bases for V and 6 bases for J; bases not matched to a gene: 5. The CDR3 extends over 12 amino acids. The V gene's germline CDR1 is MNHNS and CDR2 SASEGT. The CDR3 nucleotides are TGTGCCAGTCCGGGACAGGGGCTCGAGCAGTACTTC. As protein: CASPGQGLEQYF.

This clonotype was counted ten times or more. The chain recombines TRBV20-1 with TRBJ1-2; 11 nucleotides line up with TRBD1. This CDR3 is built from 15 residues. Per germline, CDR1 DFQATT and CDR2 SNEGSKA (reference sequence). With V trimmed by 1 base and J by 9 bases, 10 bases remained unmatched. CDR3 sequence (DNA): TGCAGTGCTAGAGTCTCTAACCGGGACAGGGGGAGCTACACCTTC. Translated: CSARVSNRDRGSYTF.

This clonotype occurred a few times. A single base separates this from a much larger clone, so it may be a read error. This sequence joins TRBV6-1 and TRBJ2-5; the D is unclear. Germline values: CDR1 MNHNS, CDR2 SASEGT. V lost 2 bases to trimming and J lost 1 base, with 5 bases between them. The CDR3 has 13 amino acids. The CDR3, as DNA: TGTGCCAGCAGTGAACTGTTCCAAGAGACCCAGTACTTC. Its translation is CASSELFQETQYF.

This clonotype was detected ten times or more. The chain recombines TRBV12-3 or TRBV12-4 with TRBJ1-6; 8 bases fit TRBD1. The CDR3 runs 14 residues. The J segment lost 9 bases and the V segment lost 6 bases, leaving 7 bases of the junction unmatched. CDR3 amino acids: CASSAGQVRSPLHF. CDR3 sequence (DNA): TGTGCCAGCAGCGCGGGACAGGTTCGTTCACCCCTCCACTTT.

This clonotype was detected ten times or more. The rearrangement joins TRBV28 to TRBJ2-7; D call uncertain. CDR1 MDHEN and CDR2 SYDVKM come from the germline V gene. V was trimmed by 6 bases and J by 0 bases, leaving 6 bases between them. This CDR3 comprises 12 residues. The CDR3 spells CASRLSSYEQYF. The CDR3 DNA follows: TGTGCCAGCAGGCTGAGCTCCTACGAGCAGTACTTC.

This clonotype has just a few counts. The chain employs TRBV12-3 or TRBV12-4 and TRBJ1-6; tentatively, D is TRBD1 (5 bases). V was cut by 5 bases and J by 16 bases, with 21 bases left in between. This CDR3 is 14 amino acids long. The CDR3 DNA follows: TGTGCCAGCAGTATAACCGGGACGCCGATGGGGCTCCACTTT. As protein: CASSITGTPMGLHF.

At least ten counts were recorded for this clonotype. The chain carries TRBV6-5 and TRBJ2-5, with TRBD2 matching 8 bases. The CDR3 length is 13 residues. From germline, CDR1 is MNHEY and CDR2 SVGAGI. With 7 bases clipped from V and 5 bases from J, the junction kept 6 bases outside the gene matches. The CDR3 region is CASKNGGGETQYF. The CDR3 DNA reads TGTGCCAGCAAAAACGGCGGGGGGGAGACCCAGTACTTC.

In this sample, this clonotype turned up a few times. V usage is TRBV24-1 and J usage is TRBJ2-5; the match to TRBD1 covers 7 bases. The germline CDR1 and CDR2 sequences are KGHDR and SFDVKD. The CDR3 extends over 16 amino acids. With 4 bases clipped from V and 5 bases from J, the junction kept 12 bases outside the gene matches. CDR3 in amino acids: CATSDFDRVGGETQYF. CDR3 sequence (DNA): TGTGCCACCAGTGACTTCGACAGGGTAGGCGGGGAGACCCAGTACTTC.

This clonotype was picked up a small number of times. V and J are TRBV20-1 and TRBJ1-1; 7 bases are shared with TRBD1. Losses at the gene ends were 2 bases for V and 7 bases for J; bases not matched to a gene: 7. The CDR3 is made up of 13 amino acids. Looked up from germline, CDR1 is DFQATT and CDR2 is SNEGSKA (reference sequence). In DNA, the CDR3 is TGCAGTGCTAGAACAGGGGATTTGATTGAAGCTTTCTTT. Translating it yields CSARTGDLIEAFF.

This rearrangement joins TRBV5-6 to TRBJ1-2; no clear D gene. The CDR3 is made up of 12 amino acids. CDR1 is SGHDT and CDR2 is YYEEEE in the germline V gene. V lost 2 bases to trimming and J lost 8 bases, with 10 bases between them. The CDR3: CASSFFGLGYTF. The DNA of the CDR3 is TGTGCCAGCAGCTTTTTTGGGTTGGGCTACACCTTC.

This clonotype was counted many times. The chain couples TRBV12-3 or TRBV12-4 to TRBJ1-1; possibly TRBD1 for D (5 bases). This CDR3 region has 15 residues. The ends were cut back, 5 bases at V and 6 bases at J, with 19 bases in the middle. The CDR3 sequence: CASSPKPIGAPEAFF. The CDR3 bases are TGTGCCAGCAGTCCAAAACCGATAGGGGCACCTGAAGCTTTCTTT.

This clonotype appeared many times. The junction and the germline gene differ at one end; a read error may be behind it. The genes are TRBV12-3 or TRBV12-4 and TRBJ2-7; D may be TRBD2 (6 bases). The CDR3 covers 13 residues. CDR3: CTSRQGGPYEQYF. The CDR3 DNA reads as TGTACCAGCAGGCAAGGAGGGCCCTACGAGCAGTACTTC.

This clonotype was found many times. The genes are TRBV11-2 and TRBJ2-4; D may be TRBD1 (6 bases). Trimming shortened V by 9 bases and J by 4 bases, and 19 bases separated the two germline ends. The CDR3 covers 15 residues. Germline V gene sequence: CDR1 SGHAT, CDR2 FQNNGV. The DNA of the CDR3 is TGTGCCAGTAGGGATCCCCGGGACAAAAAAAACATTCAGTACTTC. Protein product: CASRDPRDKKNIQYF.

This clonotype occurred many times. J is TRBJ2-7 and V is TRBV7-8; possibly TRBD1 or TRBD2 for D (5 bases each). CDR3 size: 15 residues. V lost 7 bases to trimming and J lost 1 base, with 17 bases between them. Germline V gives CDR1 SGHVS, CDR2 FQNEAQ. The CDR3: CASIPQEAGSYEQYF. CDR3 bases: TGTGCCAGCATCCCACAGGAGGCAGGTTCCTACGAGCAGTACTTC.

This clonotype was counted many times. J is TRBJ1-1 and V is TRBV2; possibly TRBD1 for D (5 bases). V shed 7 bases and J shed 0 bases, with 15 bases lying between them. Germline V gene lookup returns CDR1 SNHLY and CDR2 FYNNEI. The CDR3 loop spans 15 amino acids. CDR3 in amino acids: CASKRRASMNTEAFF. CDR3 DNA: TGTGCCAGCAAACGCAGGGCAAGTATGAACACTGAAGCTTTCTTT.

This clonotype was picked up one time. The chain uses TRBV6-1 and TRBJ2-7, with D maybe TRBD1 (6 bases). The CDR3 covers 13 residues. Germline V gives CDR1 MNHNS, CDR2 SASEGT. The V end lost 10 bases, the J end lost 6 bases, and 19 bases lay between the germline ends. The CDR3 loop reads CATGAATGSEQYF. The CDR3 bases are TGTGCCACCGGGGCCGCGACAGGAAGCGAGCAGTACTTC.

This clonotype appeared many times. This chain uses TRBV20-1 with TRBJ2-7, with D possibly being TRBD1 or TRBD2 (6 bases each). The germline gives CDR1 DFQATT, CDR2 SNEGSKA (reference sequence). This CDR3 comprises 13 residues. V shed 3 bases and J shed 4 bases, with 13 bases lying between them. The CDR3 spells CSASTGAVYEQYF. DNA for the CDR3: TGCAGTGCTAGTACGGGGGCCGTGTACGAGCAGTACTTC.

This clonotype was observed a handful of times. The V and J genes are TRBV5-1 and TRBJ1-1; tentative D call: TRBD1 (6 bases). This CDR3 comprises 18 residues. V was pared by 4 bases and J by 0 bases, with 22 bases between. The germline gives CDR1 SGHRS, CDR2 YFSETQ. CDR3: CASSRGPGARRMNTEAFF. The CDR3 coding sequence is TGCGCCAGCAGCAGGGGACCGGGGGCCCGGCGAATGAACACTGAAGCTTTCTTT.

This clonotype was picked up many times. The chain carries TRBV15 and TRBJ2-5; D gene uncertain. Germline CDR1 and CDR2: LNHNV and YYDKDF (reference sequence). There are 15 residues in the CDR3. Trimming stripped 0 bases from V and 0 bases from J, with 8 bases between. This chain's CDR3 is CATSRDRQYQETQYF. CDR3 nucleotides: TGTGCCACCAGCAGAGATAGGCAGTACCAAGAGACCCAGTACTTC.

The chain employs TRBV20-1 and TRBJ2-2, with D perhaps matching TRBD1 (5 bases). CDR1 is DFQATT and CDR2 is SNEGSKA in the germline V gene (reference sequence). V dropped 0 bases and J dropped 4 bases, with 18 bases sitting between them. There are 17 residues in the CDR3. The CDR3 sequence is CSARDFITGLRTGELFF. DNA for the CDR3: TGCAGTGCTAGAGATTTCATAACAGGTTTGCGCACCGGGGAGCTGTTTTTT.

This clonotype was found many times. The chain is built from TRBV12-3 or TRBV12-4 and TRBJ1-1; D is unresolved. CDR3 length: 14 amino acids. The germline V and J ends were trimmed by 6 bases and 1 base, with 12 bases remaining between them. In DNA, the CDR3 is TGTGCCAGCAGCTCTTTTCAAGAGAACACTGAAGCTTTCTTT. This sequence encodes CASSSFQENTEAFF.

This clonotype showed up just a few times. This sequence joins TRBV27 and TRBJ1-1; a possible D gene is TRBD1 (6 bases). This CDR3 spans 14 amino acids. CDR1 is MNHEY, CDR2 SMNVEV, per germline (reference sequence). Trimming cost V 4 bases and J 5 bases, with 14 bases left between them. The CDR3 here is CASSSPGARTEAFF. CDR3 bases: TGTGCCAGCAGTTCCCCGGGGGCGCGGACTGAAGCTTTCTTT.

V usage is TRBV7-2 and J usage is TRBJ2-7, with D possibly TRBD1 on 5 matching bases. Trimming removed 5 bases from V and 6 bases from J, with 11 bases in between. The CDR3 loop spans 12 amino acids. Per germline, CDR1 SGHTA and CDR2 FQGNSA. The CDR3 DNA follows: TGTGCCAGCAGCCCAGGGCCGGGCGAGCAGTACTTC. It yields the protein CASSPGPGEQYF. The variable domain in full, with the rest retrieved from reference TRBV7-2 and TRBJ2-7, is GAGVSQSPSNKVTEKGKDVELRCDPISGHTALYWYRQSLGQGLEFLIYFQGNSAPDKSGLPSDRFSAERTGGSVSTLTIQRTQQEDSAVYLCASSPGPGEQYFGPGTRLTVT.